This T cell receptor beta chain was identified during a study of identical twins. General study points: Twin-shared out-of-frame alpha sequences were enriched for low generation probability. Abundant beta clonotypes from cord blood had fewer insertions, unlike memory repertoires, which showed none.

V lost 4 bases to trimming and J lost 9 bases, with 13 bases between them. Per the germline V gene, CDR1 is SGHDN and CDR2 is FVKESK. The CDR3 is 12 residues long. In TCRdb, the 5' RACE reads were re-called with MiXCR into one record per CDR3 protein. The sample has just over 450,000 distinct CDR3 sequences; 12% to 15% are singletons. All donors were healthy, and all were Caucasian. Comment on this clonotype: Its antigen is undetermined.

This sample was also put to use in a study of yellow fever vaccine responses in identical twins.

This TCR derives from a woman aged 18 to 35 in good health. The specimen was CD4+ T cells sorted from blood. This chain connects TRBV14 to TRBJ2-7; maybe TRBD2 (5 bases). The CDR3 reads CASSPPLGRQYF. The CDR3 DNA follows: TGTGCCAGCAGCCCCCCTCTGGGGAGGCAGTACTTC.